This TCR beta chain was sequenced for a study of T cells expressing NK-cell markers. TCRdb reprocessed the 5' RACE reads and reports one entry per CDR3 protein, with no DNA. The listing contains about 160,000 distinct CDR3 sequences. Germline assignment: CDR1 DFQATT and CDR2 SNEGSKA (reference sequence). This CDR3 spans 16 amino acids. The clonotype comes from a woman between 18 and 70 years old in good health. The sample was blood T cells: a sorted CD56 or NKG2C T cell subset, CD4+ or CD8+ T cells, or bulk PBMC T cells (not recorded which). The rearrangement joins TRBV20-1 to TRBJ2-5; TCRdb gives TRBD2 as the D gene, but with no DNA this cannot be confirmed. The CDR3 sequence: CSAIRTSGSRGETQYF.